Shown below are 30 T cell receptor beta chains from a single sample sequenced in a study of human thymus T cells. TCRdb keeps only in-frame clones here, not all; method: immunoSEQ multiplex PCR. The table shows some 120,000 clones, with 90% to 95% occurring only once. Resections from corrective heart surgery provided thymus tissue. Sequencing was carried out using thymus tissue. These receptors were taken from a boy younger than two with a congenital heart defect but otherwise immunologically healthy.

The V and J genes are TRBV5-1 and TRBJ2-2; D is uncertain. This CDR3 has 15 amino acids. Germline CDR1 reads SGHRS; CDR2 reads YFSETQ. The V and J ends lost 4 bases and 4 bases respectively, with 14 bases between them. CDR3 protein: CASSRPPPTTGELFF. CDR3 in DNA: TGCGCCAGCAGCCGGCCCCCGCCAACCACCGGGGAGCTGTTTTTT.

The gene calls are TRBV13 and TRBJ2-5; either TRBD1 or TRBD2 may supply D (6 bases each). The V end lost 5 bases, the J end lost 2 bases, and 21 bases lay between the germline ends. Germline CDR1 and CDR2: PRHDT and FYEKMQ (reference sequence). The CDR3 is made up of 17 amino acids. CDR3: CASSPLRGPTGQETQYF. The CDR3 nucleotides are TGTGCCAGCAGCCCTCTTCGGGGGCCTACAGGGCAAGAGACCCAGTACTTC.

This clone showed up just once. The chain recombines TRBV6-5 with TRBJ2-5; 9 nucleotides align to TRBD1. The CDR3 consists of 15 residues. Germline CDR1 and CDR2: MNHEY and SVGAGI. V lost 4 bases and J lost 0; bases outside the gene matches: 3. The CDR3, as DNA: TGTGCCAGCAGTTGGACAGGGGCACACCAAGAGACCCAGTACTTC. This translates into CASSWTGAHQETQYF.

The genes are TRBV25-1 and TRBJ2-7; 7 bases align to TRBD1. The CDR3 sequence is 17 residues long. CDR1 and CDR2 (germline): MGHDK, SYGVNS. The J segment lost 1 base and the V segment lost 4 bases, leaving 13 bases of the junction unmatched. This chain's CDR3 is CASSADPGQSSSYEQYF. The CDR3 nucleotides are TGTGCCAGCAGTGCCGATCCGGGACAGAGCTCATCCTACGAGCAGTACTTC.

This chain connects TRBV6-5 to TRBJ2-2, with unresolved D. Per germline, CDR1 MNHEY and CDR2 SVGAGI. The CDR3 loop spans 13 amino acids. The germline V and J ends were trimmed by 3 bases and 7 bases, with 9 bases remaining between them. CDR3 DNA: TGTGCCAGCAGTTATCGTCGGGTCGGGGAGCTGTTTTTT. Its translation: CASSYRRVGELFF.

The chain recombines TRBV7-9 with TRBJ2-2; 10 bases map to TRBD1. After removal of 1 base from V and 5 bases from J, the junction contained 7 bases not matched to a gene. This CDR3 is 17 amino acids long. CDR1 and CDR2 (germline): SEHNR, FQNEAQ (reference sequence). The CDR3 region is CASSLGPTGGDTGELFF. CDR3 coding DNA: TGTGCCAGCAGCTTAGGGCCGACAGGGGGCGATACCGGGGAGCTGTTTTTT. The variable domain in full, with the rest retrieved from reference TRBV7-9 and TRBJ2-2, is DTGVSQNPRHKITKRGQNVTFRCDPISEHNRLYWYRQTLGQGPEFLTYFQNEAQLEKSRLLSDRFSAERPKGSFSTLEIQRTEQGDSAMYLCASSLGPTGGDTGELFFGEGSRLTVL.

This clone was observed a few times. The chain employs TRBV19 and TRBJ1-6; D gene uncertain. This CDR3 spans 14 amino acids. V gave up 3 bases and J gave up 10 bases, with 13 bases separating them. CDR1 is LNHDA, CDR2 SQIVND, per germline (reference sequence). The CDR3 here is CASSMMDPGSPLHF. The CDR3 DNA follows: TGTGCCAGTAGTATGATGGATCCGGGGTCACCCCTCCACTTT.

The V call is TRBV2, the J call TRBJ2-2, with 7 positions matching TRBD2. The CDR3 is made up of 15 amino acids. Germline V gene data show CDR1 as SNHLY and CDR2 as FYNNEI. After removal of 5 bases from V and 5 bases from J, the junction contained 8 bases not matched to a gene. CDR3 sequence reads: CASSTGFSGTGELFF. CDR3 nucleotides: TGTGCCAGCAGTACCGGGTTTAGCGGGACCGGGGAGCTGTTTTTT.

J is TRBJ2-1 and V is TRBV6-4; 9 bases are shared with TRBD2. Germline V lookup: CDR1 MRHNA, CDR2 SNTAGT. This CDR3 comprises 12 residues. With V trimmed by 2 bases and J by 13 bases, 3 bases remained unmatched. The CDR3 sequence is CASSDAGGRQFF. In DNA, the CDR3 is TGTGCCAGCAGTGACGCGGGGGGGCGTCAGTTCTTC.

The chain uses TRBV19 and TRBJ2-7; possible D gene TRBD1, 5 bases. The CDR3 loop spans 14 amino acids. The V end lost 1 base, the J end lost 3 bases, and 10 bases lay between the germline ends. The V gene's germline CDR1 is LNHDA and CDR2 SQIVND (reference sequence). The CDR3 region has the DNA TGTGCCAGTAGTATAGGGGGCAGTCTCTACGAGCAGTACTTC. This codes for CASSIGGSLYEQYF.

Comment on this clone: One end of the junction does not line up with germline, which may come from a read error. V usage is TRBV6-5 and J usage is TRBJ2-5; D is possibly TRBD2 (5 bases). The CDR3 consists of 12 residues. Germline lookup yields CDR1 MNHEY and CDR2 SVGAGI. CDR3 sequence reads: CASGRGQGTQYF. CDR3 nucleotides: TGTGCCAGCGGCCGGGGTCAAGGGACCCAGTACTTC.

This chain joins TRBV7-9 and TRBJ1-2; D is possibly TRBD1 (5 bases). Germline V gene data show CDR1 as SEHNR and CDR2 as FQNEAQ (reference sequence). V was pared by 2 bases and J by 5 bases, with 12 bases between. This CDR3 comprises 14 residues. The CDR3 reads CASSLSQGRYGYTF. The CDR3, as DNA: TGTGCCAGCAGCTTATCCCAGGGTCGTTATGGCTACACCTTC.

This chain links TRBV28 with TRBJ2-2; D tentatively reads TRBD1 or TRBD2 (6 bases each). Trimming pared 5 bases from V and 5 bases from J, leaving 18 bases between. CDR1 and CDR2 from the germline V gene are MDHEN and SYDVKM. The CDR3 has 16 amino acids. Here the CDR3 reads CASSQGGLWETGELFF. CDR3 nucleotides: TGTGCCAGCAGTCAAGGGGGGTTGTGGGAGACCGGGGAGCTGTTTTTT. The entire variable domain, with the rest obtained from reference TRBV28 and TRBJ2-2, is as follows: DVKVTQSSRYLVKRTGEKVFLECVQDMDHENMFWYRQDPGLGLRLIYFSYDVKMKEKGDIPEGYSVSREKKERFSLILESASTNQTSMYLCASSQGGLWETGELFFGEGSRLTVL.

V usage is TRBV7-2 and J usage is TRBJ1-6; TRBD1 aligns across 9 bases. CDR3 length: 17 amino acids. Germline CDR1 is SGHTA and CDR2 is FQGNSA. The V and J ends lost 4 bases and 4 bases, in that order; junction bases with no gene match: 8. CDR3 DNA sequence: TGTGCCAGCAGCTCGTTCGGACAGGGGAAGTATAATTCACCCCTCCACTTT. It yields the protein CASSSFGQGKYNSPLHF.

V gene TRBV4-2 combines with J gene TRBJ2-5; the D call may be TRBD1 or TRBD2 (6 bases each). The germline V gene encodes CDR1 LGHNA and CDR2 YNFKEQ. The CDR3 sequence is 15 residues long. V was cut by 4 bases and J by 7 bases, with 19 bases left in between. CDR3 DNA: TGTGCCAGCAGCCGTCGACCTGCCGGGGGCGGGACCCAGTACTTC. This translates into CASSRRPAGGGTQYF.

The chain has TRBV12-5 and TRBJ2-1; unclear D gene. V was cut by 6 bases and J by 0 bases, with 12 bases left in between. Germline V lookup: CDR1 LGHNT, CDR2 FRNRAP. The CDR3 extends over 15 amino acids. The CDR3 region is CASGLQSSSYNEQFF. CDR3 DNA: TGTGCTAGTGGCTTACAGTCTTCCTCCTACAATGAGCAGTTCTTC.

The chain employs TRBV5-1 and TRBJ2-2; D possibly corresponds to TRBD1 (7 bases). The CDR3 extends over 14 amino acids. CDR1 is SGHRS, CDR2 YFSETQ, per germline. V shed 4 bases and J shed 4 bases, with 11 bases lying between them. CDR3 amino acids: CASSTRGATGELFF. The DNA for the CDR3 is TGCGCCAGCAGCACCAGGGGGGCCACCGGGGAGCTGTTTTTT.

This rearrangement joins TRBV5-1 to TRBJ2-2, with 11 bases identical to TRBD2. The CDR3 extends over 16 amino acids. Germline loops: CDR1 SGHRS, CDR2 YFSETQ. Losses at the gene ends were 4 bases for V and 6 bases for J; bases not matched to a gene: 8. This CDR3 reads CASSPLELAGAGELFF. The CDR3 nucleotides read TGCGCCAGCAGCCCCCTCGAACTAGCGGGGGCCGGGGAGCTGTTTTTT. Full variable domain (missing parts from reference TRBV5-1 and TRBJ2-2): KAGVTQTPRYLIKTRGQQVTLSCSPISGHRSVSWYQQTPGQGLQFLFEYFSETQRNKGNFPGRFSGRQFSNSRSEMNVSTLELGDSALYLCASSPLELAGAGELFFGEGSRLTVL.

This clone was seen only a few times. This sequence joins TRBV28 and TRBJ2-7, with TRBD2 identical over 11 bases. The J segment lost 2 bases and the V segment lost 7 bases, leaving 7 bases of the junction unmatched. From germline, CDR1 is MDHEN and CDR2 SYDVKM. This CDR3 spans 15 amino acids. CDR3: CASTHGTSGPYEQYF. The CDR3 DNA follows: TGTGCCAGCACGCACGGGACTAGCGGTCCCTACGAGCAGTACTTC.

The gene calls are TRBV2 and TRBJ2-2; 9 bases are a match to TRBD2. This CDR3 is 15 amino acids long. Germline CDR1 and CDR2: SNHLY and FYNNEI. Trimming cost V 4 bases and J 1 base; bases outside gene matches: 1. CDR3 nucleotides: TGTGCCAGCAGTGGTAGCGGGGGGAACACCGGGGAGCTGTTTTTT. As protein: CASSGSGGNTGELFF. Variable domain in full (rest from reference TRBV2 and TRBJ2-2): EPEVTQTPSHQVTQMGQEVILRCVPISNHLYFYWYRQILGQKVEFLVSFYNNEISEKSEIFDDQFSVERPDGSNFTLKIRSTKLEDSAMYFCASSGSGGNTGELFFGEGSRLTVL.

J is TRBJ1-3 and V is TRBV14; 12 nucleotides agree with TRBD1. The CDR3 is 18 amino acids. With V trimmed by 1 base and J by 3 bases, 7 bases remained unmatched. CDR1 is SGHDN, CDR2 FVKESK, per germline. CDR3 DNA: TGTGCCAGCAGCCAAGGCGGCCGGGACAGGGGGCTTGGAAACACCATATATTTT. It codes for CASSQGGRDRGLGNTIYF. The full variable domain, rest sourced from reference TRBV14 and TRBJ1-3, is EAGVTQFPSHSVIEKGQTVTLRCDPISGHDNLYWYRRVMGKEIKFLLHFVKESKQDESGMPNNRFLAERTGGTYSTLKVQPAELEDSGVYFCASSQGGRDRGLGNTIYFGEGSWLTVV.

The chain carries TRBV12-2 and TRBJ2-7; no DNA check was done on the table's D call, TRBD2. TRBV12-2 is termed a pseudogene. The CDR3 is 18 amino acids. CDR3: CASRLRLAGATFYYEQYF. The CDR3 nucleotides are TGTGCAAGTCGCTTACGCCTAGCGGGGGCCACATTCTACTACGAGCAGTACTTC.

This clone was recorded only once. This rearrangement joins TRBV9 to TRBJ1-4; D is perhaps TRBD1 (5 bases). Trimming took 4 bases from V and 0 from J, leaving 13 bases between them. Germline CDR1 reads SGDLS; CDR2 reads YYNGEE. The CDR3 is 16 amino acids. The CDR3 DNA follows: TGTGCCAGCAGCCCCAGTTCGACAGCAACTAATGAAAAACTGTTTTTT. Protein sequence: CASSPSSTATNEKLFF.

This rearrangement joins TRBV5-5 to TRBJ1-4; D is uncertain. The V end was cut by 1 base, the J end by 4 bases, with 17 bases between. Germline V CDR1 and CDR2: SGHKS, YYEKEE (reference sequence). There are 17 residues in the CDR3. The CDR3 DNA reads TGTGCCAGCAGCTTGTTCTTATCTCGGACGTATAATGAAAAACTGTTTTTT. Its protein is CASSLFLSRTYNEKLFF. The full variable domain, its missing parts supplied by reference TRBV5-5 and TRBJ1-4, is DAGVTQSPTHLIKTRGQQVTLRCSPISGHKSVSWYQQVLGQGPQFIFQYYEKEERGRGNFPDRFSARQFPNYSSELNVNALLLGDSALYLCASSLFLSRTYNEKLFFGSGTQLSVL.

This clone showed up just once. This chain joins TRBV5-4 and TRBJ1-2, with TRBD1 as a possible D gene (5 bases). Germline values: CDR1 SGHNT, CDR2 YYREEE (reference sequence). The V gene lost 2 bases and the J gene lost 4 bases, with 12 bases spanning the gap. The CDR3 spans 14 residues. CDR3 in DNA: TGTGCCAGCAGCTTAACCCAGGACACCTATGGCTACACCTTC. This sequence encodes CASSLTQDTYGYTF.

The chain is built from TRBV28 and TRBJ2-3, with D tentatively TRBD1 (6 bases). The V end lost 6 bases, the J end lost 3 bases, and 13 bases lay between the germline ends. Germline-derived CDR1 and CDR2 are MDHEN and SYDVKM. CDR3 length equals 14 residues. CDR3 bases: TGTGCCAGCAGGGCACCCACAGGGACAGATACGCAGTATTTT. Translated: CASRAPTGTDTQYF.

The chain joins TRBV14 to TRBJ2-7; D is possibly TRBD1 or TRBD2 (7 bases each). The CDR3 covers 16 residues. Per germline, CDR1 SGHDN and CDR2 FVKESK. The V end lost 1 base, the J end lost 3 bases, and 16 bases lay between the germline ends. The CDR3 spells CASSQGRQGGIYEQYF. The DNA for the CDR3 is TGTGCCAGCAGCCAAGGAAGACAGGGAGGGATCTACGAGCAGTACTTC. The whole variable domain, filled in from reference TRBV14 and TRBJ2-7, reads EAGVTQFPSHSVIEKGQTVTLRCDPISGHDNLYWYRRVMGKEIKFLLHFVKESKQDESGMPNNRFLAERTGGTYSTLKVQPAELEDSGVYFCASSQGRQGGIYEQYFGPGTRLTVT.

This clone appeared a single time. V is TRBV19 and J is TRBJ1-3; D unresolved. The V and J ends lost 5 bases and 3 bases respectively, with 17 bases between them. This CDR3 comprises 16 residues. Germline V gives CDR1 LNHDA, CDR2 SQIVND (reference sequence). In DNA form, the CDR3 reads TGTGCCAGTAGTCTTATTCTGGAATCGAATGGAAACACCATATATTTT. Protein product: CASSLILESNGNTIYF. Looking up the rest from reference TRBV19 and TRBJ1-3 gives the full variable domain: DGGITQSPKYLFRKEGQNVTLSCEQNLNHDAMYWYRQDPGQGLRLIYYSQIVNDFQKGDIAEGYSVSREKKESFPLTVTSAQKNPTAFYLCASSLILESNGNTIYFGEGSWLTVV.

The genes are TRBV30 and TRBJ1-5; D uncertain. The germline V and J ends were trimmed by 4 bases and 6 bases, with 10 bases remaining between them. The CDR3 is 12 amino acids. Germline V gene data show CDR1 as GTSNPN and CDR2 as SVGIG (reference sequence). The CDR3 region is CAWNVELQPQHF. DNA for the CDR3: TGTGCCTGGAATGTGGAGCTTCAGCCCCAGCATTTT.

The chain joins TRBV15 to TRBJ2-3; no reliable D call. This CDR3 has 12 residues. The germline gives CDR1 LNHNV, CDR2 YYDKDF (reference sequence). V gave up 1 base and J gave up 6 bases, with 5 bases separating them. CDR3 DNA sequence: TGTGCCACCAGCAGAGGCTGGGATACGCAGTATTTT. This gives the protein CATSRGWDTQYF.